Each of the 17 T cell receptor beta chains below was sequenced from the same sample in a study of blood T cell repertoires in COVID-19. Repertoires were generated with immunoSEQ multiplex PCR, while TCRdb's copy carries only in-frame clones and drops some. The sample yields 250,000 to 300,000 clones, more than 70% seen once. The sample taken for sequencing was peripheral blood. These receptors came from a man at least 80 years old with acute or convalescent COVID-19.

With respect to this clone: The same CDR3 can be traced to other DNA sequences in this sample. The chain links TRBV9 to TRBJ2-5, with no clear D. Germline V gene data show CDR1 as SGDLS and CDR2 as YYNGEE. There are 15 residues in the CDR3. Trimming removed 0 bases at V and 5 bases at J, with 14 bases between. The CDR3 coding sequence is TGTGCCAGCAGCGTAGTCGGAACGGGTGGGGAGACCCAGTACTTC. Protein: CASSVVGTGGETQYF.

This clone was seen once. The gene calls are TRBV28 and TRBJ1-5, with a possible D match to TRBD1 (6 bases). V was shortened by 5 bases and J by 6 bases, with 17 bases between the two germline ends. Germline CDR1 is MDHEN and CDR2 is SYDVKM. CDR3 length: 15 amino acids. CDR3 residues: CASSPGGGGFQPQHF. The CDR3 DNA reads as TGTGCCAGCAGTCCTGGAGGGGGAGGGTTTCAGCCCCAGCATTTT.

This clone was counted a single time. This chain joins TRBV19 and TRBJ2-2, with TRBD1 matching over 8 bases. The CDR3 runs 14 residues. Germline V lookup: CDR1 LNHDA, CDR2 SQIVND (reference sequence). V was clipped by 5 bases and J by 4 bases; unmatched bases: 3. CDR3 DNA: TGTGCCAGTAGTCCCACAGGGGGCACCGGGGAGCTGTTTTTT. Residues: CASSPTGGTGELFF.

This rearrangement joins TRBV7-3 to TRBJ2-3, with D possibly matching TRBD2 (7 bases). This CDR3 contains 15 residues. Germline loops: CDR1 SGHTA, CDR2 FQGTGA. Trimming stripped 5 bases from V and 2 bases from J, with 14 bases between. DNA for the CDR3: TGTGCCAGCAGCCTGAAGCGGGGACACACAGATACGCAGTATTTT. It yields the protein CASSLKRGHTDTQYF. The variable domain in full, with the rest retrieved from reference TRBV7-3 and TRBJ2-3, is GAGVSQTPSNKVTEKGKYVELRCDPISGHTALYWYRQSLGQGPEFLIYFQGTGAADDSGLPNDRFFAVRPEGSVSTLKIQRTERGDSAVYLCASSLKRGHTDTQYFGPGTRLTVL.

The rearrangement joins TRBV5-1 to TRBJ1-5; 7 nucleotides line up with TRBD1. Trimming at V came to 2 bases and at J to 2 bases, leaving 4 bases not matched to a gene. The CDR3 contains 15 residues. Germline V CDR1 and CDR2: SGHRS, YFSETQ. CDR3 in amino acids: CASSLEGARNQPQHF. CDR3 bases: TGCGCCAGCAGCTTAGAGGGGGCTCGCAATCAGCCCCAGCATTTT.

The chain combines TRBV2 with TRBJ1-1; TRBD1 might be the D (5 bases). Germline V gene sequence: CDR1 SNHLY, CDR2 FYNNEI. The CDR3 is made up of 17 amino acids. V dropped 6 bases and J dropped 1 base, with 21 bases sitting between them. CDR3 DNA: TGTGCCAGCAGCGAATCGGGGGTCCAACCTCCGAACACTGAAGCTTTCTTT. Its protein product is CASSESGVQPPNTEAFF.

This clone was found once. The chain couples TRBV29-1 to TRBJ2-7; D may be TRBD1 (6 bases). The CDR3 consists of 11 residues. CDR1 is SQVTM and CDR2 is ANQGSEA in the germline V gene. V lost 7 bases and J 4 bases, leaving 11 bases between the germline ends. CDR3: CSAGTQYEQYF. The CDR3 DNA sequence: TGCAGCGCCGGGACACAATACGAGCAGTACTTC.

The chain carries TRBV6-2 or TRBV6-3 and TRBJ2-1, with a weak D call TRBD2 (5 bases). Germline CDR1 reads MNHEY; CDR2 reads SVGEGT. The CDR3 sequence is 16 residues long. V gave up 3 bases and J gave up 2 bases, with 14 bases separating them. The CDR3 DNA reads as TGTGCCAGCAGTTATTCGGAGGTCTTCGCCTACAATGAGCAGTTCTTC. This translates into CASSYSEVFAYNEQFF.

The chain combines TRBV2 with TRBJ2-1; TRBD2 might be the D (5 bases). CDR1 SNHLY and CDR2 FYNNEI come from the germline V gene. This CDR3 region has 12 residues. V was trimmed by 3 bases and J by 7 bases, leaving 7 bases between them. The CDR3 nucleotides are TGTGCCAGCAGTGACGGGGTGAATGAGCAGTTCTTC. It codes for CASSDGVNEQFF.

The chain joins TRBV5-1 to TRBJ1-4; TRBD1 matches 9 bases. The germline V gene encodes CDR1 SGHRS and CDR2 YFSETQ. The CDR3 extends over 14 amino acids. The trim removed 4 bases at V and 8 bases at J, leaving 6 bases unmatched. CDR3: CASSHGTGKEKLFF. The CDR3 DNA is TGCGCCAGCAGCCACGGGACAGGGAAAGAAAAACTGTTTTTT.

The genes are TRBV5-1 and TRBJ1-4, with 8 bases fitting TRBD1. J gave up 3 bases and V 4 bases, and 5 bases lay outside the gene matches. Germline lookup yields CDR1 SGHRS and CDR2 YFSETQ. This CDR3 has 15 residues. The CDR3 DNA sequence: TGCGCCAGCAGCACCTGGACAGGGCCTAATGAAAAACTGTTTTTT. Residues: CASSTWTGPNEKLFF.

This chain's CDR3 is CASSQSRTVRNGYTF. The CDR3 DNA reads as TGTGCCAGCAGCCAGTCAAGGACAGTTCGGAATGGCTACACCTTC. This sequence joins TRBV3-1 (or the pseudogene TRBV3-2) and TRBJ1-2; the D gene is possibly TRBD1 (6 bases). V was pared by 3 bases and J by 6 bases, with 17 bases between. Germline V gene data show CDR1 as LGHDT and CDR2 as YNNKEL (reference sequence). The CDR3 totals 15 residues.

The CDR3 region has the DNA TGTGCCAGCAGTCCGGCCGGGACTAGCGGGAGAAGGGGTGAGCAGTTCTTC. The encoded protein is CASSPAGTSGRRGEQFF. The gene calls are TRBV7-3 and TRBJ2-1; 14 bases are a match to TRBD2. CDR3 length: 17 residues. Per germline, CDR1 SGHTA and CDR2 FQGTGA. Trimming at V came to 6 bases and at J to 9 bases, leaving 13 bases not matched to a gene.

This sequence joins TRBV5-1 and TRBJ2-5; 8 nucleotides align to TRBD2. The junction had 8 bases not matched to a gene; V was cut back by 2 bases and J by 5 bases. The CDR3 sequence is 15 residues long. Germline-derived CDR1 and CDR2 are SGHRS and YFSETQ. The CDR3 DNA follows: TGCGCCAGCAGCTTACAGACTAGCGCCCGGGAGACCCAGTACTTC. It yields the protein CASSLQTSARETQYF.

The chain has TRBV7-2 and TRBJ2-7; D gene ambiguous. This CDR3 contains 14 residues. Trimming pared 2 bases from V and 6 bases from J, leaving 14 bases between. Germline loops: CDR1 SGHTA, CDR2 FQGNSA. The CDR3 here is CASSLLAISGEQYF. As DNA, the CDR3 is TGTGCCAGCAGCTTATTGGCTATCTCGGGCGAGCAGTACTTC.

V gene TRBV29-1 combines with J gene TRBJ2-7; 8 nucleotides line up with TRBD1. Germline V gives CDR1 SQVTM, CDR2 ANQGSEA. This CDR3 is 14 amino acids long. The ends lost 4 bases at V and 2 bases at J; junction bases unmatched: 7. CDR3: CSVADRGRTYEQYF. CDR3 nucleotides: TGCAGCGTTGCAGACAGGGGTCGAACCTACGAGCAGTACTTC.

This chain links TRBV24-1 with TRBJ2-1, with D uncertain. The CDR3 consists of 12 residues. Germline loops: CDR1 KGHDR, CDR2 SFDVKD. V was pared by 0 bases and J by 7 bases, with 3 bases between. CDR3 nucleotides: TGTGCCACCAGTGATTTGGTAAATGAGCAGTTCTTC. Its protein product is CATSDLVNEQFF.